The rows below give T cell receptor beta chains drawn from one sample of a study of T cell changes during pregnancy in multiple sclerosis. This table comes from immunoSEQ multiplex PCR, and its TCRdb copy is limited to in-frame clones, with some not included. The data contain tens of thousands of clones, about 92% of them singletons. The sequencing here drew on peripheral blood, taken in the third trimester of pregnancy. Receptors originate from a female donor in good health, enrolled as a control in a pregnancy study. The CDR3 runs from the conserved cysteine through the conserved F or W. Each record gives: CDR3 protein, CDR3 DNA, V gene, J gene, D gene, clone size. A D gene is named only where the DNA matches it firmly. Size is omitted from some rows. Given values are once, few, many or a class for expanded clones.

cdr3_aa: CASSPNGGRDYGYTF; cdr3_nt: TGCGCCAGCAGCCCGAACGGGGGGCGCGACTATGGCTACACCTTC; v_call: TRBV5-1; j_call: TRBJ1-2; d_call: -; clone_size: -
cdr3_aa: CASLDTITGNTIYF; cdr3_nt: TGTGCCAGCCTGGACACTATTACTGGAAACACCATATATTTT; v_call: TRBV6-6; j_call: TRBJ1-3; d_call: -; clone_size: -
cdr3_aa: CASSFLSTGGGTEAFF; cdr3_nt: TGTGCCAGCAGCTTCCTTTCAACAGGGGGTGGTACTGAAGCTTTCTTT; v_call: TRBV5-4; j_call: TRBJ1-1; d_call: TRBD1; clone_size: -
cdr3_aa: CASRRDSLAGGAPGEQYF; cdr3_nt: TGTGCCAGCAGGCGCGACTCACTAGCGGGAGGTGCCCCGGGCGAGCAGTACTTC; v_call: TRBV28; j_call: TRBJ2-7; d_call: TRBD2; clone_size: -
cdr3_aa: CASRELSPLHF; cdr3_nt: TGTGCCAGCAGGGAATTATCACCCCTCCACTTT; v_call: TRBV2; j_call: TRBJ1-6; d_call: -; clone_size: -
cdr3_aa: CASSPGSSAYEQYF; cdr3_nt: TGTGCCAGCAGCCCAGGGTCGTCGGCCTACGAGCAGTACTTC; v_call: TRBV7-9; j_call: TRBJ2-7; d_call: -; clone_size: -
cdr3_aa: CASSYEGTSTDTQYF; cdr3_nt: TGTGCCAGCAGTTATGAGGGAACTAGCACAGATACGCAGTATTTT; v_call: TRBV6-5; j_call: TRBJ2-3; d_call: -; clone_size: -
cdr3_aa: CASSSSGTGLKEKLFF; cdr3_nt: TGTGCCAGCAGTTCCTCCGGGACAGGGTTGAAGGAAAAACTGTTTTTT; v_call: TRBV27; j_call: TRBJ1-4; d_call: TRBD1; clone_size: -
cdr3_aa: CASSLETGMNTEAFF; cdr3_nt: TGTGCCAGCTCACTAGAAACAGGAATGAACACTGAAGCTTTCTTT; v_call: TRBV18; j_call: TRBJ1-1; d_call: -; clone_size: -
cdr3_aa: CASRDGTGENYNSPLHF; cdr3_nt: TGTGCCAGCAGGGACGGGACAGGGGAAAACTATAATTCACCCCTCCACTTT; v_call: TRBV5-4; j_call: TRBJ1-6; d_call: TRBD1; clone_size: once
cdr3_aa: CASSHDRGSSYEQYF; cdr3_nt: TGTGCCAGCAGCCACGACAGGGGGAGCTCCTACGAGCAGTACTTC; v_call: TRBV6-5; j_call: TRBJ2-7; d_call: TRBD1; clone_size: -
cdr3_aa: CASSLALGGNTIYF; cdr3_nt: TGCGCCAGCAGCTTGGCTCTCGGTGGAAACACCATATATTTT; v_call: TRBV5-1; j_call: TRBJ1-3; d_call: -; clone_size: -
cdr3_aa: CAISDKPNYGYTF; cdr3_nt: TGTGCCATTTCGGACAAGCCTAACTATGGCTACACCTTC; v_call: TRBV6-5; j_call: TRBJ1-2; d_call: -; clone_size: -
cdr3_aa: CASSLGSQETQYF; cdr3_nt: TGTGCCAGCAGCTTAGGCAGTCAAGAGACCCAGTACTTC; v_call: TRBV11-2; j_call: TRBJ2-5; d_call: -; clone_size: -
cdr3_aa: CASREAGDHEQYF; cdr3_nt: TGTGCCAGCAGGGAAGCGGGAGACCACGAGCAGTACTTC; v_call: TRBV21-1; j_call: TRBJ2-7; d_call: -; clone_size: -
cdr3_aa: CASKGPALAGETQYF; cdr3_nt: TGTGCCAGCAAGGGTCCAGCCCTAGCGGGAGAGACCCAGTACTTC; v_call: TRBV14; j_call: TRBJ2-5; d_call: TRBD2; clone_size: -
cdr3_aa: CASSPKLAGSTDTQYF; cdr3_nt: TGTGCCAGCTCACCCAAACTAGCGGGGAGCACAGATACGCAGTATTTT; v_call: TRBV18; j_call: TRBJ2-3; d_call: TRBD2; clone_size: -
cdr3_aa: CASSIRGDTEAFF; cdr3_nt: TGTGCCAGTAGTATTAGGGGCGACACTGAAGCTTTCTTT; v_call: TRBV19; j_call: TRBJ1-1; d_call: -; clone_size: -
cdr3_aa: CASSQGDGGDLDNEQFF; cdr3_nt: TGCGCCAGCAGCCAAGGGGACGGGGGGGATCTCGACAATGAGCAGTTCTTC; v_call: TRBV4-1; j_call: TRBJ2-1; d_call: TRBD2; clone_size: -
cdr3_aa: CASSDRIVQTSGQQETQYF; cdr3_nt: TGTGCCAGCAGTGACCGTATTGTACAGACTAGCGGTCAACAAGAGACCCAGTACTTC; v_call: TRBV6-4; j_call: TRBJ2-5; d_call: TRBD2; clone_size: -
cdr3_aa: CSVGQGTNYGYTF; cdr3_nt: TGCAGCGTTGGACAGGGCACTAACTATGGCTACACCTTC; v_call: TRBV29-1; j_call: TRBJ1-2; d_call: TRBD1; clone_size: -
cdr3_aa: CASSLVAGEEVRYEQYF; cdr3_nt: TGCGCCAGCAGCTTGGTAGCGGGAGAGGAGGTACGTTACGAGCAGTACTTC; v_call: TRBV5-1; j_call: TRBJ2-7; d_call: TRBD2; clone_size: -
cdr3_aa: CASSQGIIETQYF; cdr3_nt: TGCGCCAGCAGCCAAGGTATAATAGAGACCCAGTACTTC; v_call: TRBV4-1; j_call: TRBJ2-5; d_call: -; clone_size: -
cdr3_aa: CASSLWTSGTGELFF; cdr3_nt: TGTGCCAGCAGTTTGTGGACTAGCGGAACCGGGGAGCTGTTTTTT; v_call: TRBV27; j_call: TRBJ2-2; d_call: TRBD2; clone_size: -
cdr3_aa: CSVEMSGALDTGELFF; cdr3_nt: TGCAGCGTTGAAATGAGCGGGGCCCTAGACACCGGGGAGCTGTTTTTT; v_call: TRBV29-1; j_call: TRBJ2-2; d_call: TRBD2; clone_size: -
cdr3_aa: CASSHRGPYEQYF; cdr3_nt: TGTGCCAGCAGTCATAGGGGCCCCTACGAGCAGTACTTC; v_call: TRBV28; j_call: TRBJ2-7; d_call: -; clone_size: -
cdr3_aa: CASSFRGTGYSNQPQHF; cdr3_nt: TGTGCCAGCAGTTTCCGGGGGACAGGTTATAGCAATCAGCCCCAGCATTTT; v_call: TRBV27; j_call: TRBJ1-5; d_call: TRBD1; clone_size: -
cdr3_aa: CASSSGARGETEAFF; cdr3_nt: TGTGCCAGCAGCTCGGGGGCCAGGGGGGAAACTGAAGCTTTCTTT; v_call: TRBV5-4; j_call: TRBJ1-1; d_call: TRBD1; clone_size: -
cdr3_aa: CASSPRVLSYEQYF; cdr3_nt: TGTGCCAGCAGCCCTCGGGTCCTTTCCTACGAGCAGTACTTC; v_call: TRBV7-2; j_call: TRBJ2-7; d_call: -; clone_size: -
cdr3_aa: CAWEAGGHYEQYF; cdr3_nt: TGTGCCTGGGAGGCGGGAGGGCACTACGAGCAGTACTTC; v_call: TRBV30; j_call: TRBJ2-7; d_call: TRBD2; clone_size: -
cdr3_aa: CASSPWEGSEAFF; cdr3_nt: TGTGCCAGCAGCCCCTGGGAGGGGAGTGAAGCTTTCTTT; v_call: TRBV9; j_call: TRBJ1-1; d_call: -; clone_size: -
cdr3_aa: CASSKESSTGGGQPQHF; cdr3_nt: TGTGCCAGCAGCAAAGAATCGTCCACAGGGGGCGGTCAGCCCCAGCATTTT; v_call: TRBV21-1; j_call: TRBJ1-5; d_call: -; clone_size: -
cdr3_aa: CAISESVLAANTGELFF; cdr3_nt: TGTGCCATCAGTGAGTCGGTTCTAGCGGCGAACACCGGGGAGCTGTTTTTT; v_call: TRBV10-3; j_call: TRBJ2-2; d_call: TRBD2; clone_size: -
cdr3_aa: CASTLGQDYGYTF; cdr3_nt: TGTGCCAGCACCCTGGGACAGGACTATGGCTACACCTTC; v_call: TRBV5-4; j_call: TRBJ1-2; d_call: TRBD1; clone_size: -
cdr3_aa: CASSPSTGLTEAFF; cdr3_nt: TGTGCCAGCAGTCCTTCGACAGGGTTGACTGAAGCTTTCTTT; v_call: TRBV27; j_call: TRBJ1-1; d_call: TRBD1; clone_size: -
cdr3_aa: CASGLAGSANYGYTF; cdr3_nt: TGTGCCAGCGGCCTGGCTGGCAGCGCTAACTATGGCTACACCTTC; v_call: TRBV27; j_call: TRBJ1-2; d_call: -; clone_size: -
cdr3_aa: CSAAFETQYF; cdr3_nt: TGCAGTGCTGCGTTTGAGACCCAGTACTTC; v_call: TRBV20-1; j_call: TRBJ2-5; d_call: -; clone_size: -
cdr3_aa: CASSLGGSGQPQHF; cdr3_nt: TGTGCCAGCAGCTTAGGAGGAAGTGGTCAGCCCCAGCATTTT; v_call: TRBV7-2; j_call: TRBJ1-5; d_call: -; clone_size: -
cdr3_aa: CASILTSGSWYEQYF; cdr3_nt: TGTGCCAGCATCTTGACTAGCGGGAGTTGGTACGAGCAGTACTTC; v_call: TRBV11-2; j_call: TRBJ2-7; d_call: TRBD2; clone_size: -
cdr3_aa: CASRGDRAVRNEQFF; cdr3_nt: TGTGCCAGCAGGGGGGACAGGGCGGTAAGGAATGAGCAGTTCTTC; v_call: TRBV28; j_call: TRBJ2-1; d_call: TRBD1; clone_size: once
cdr3_aa: CASSLGLAAKQYF; cdr3_nt: TGTGCCAGCAGCCTCGGACTAGCGGCAAAGCAGTACTTC; v_call: TRBV6-1; j_call: TRBJ2-7; d_call: TRBD2; clone_size: -
cdr3_aa: CASSEDRGSYNEQFF; cdr3_nt: TGTGCCAGCAGTGAAGACAGGGGCTCCTACAATGAGCAGTTCTTC; v_call: TRBV2; j_call: TRBJ2-1; d_call: TRBD1; clone_size: -
cdr3_aa: CASSGGTSGGSTDTQYF; cdr3_nt: TGTGCCAGCAGCGGGGGGACTAGCGGGGGGTCCACAGATACGCAGTATTTT; v_call: TRBV5-6; j_call: TRBJ2-3; d_call: TRBD2; clone_size: -
cdr3_aa: CATSSGADRGIEQFF; cdr3_nt: TGTGCCACCAGCAGTGGGGCCGACAGGGGGATTGAGCAGTTCTTC; v_call: TRBV15; j_call: TRBJ2-1; d_call: TRBD1; clone_size: -
cdr3_aa: CASSVGGAGSTDTQYF; cdr3_nt: TGTGCCAGCAGCGTGGGGGGGGCGGGTAGCACAGATACGCAGTATTTT; v_call: TRBV9; j_call: TRBJ2-3; d_call: -; clone_size: -
cdr3_aa: CASSPGTGRNSPLHF; cdr3_nt: TGTGCCAGCTCACCAGGGACAGGGCGGAATTCACCCCTCCACTTT; v_call: TRBV18; j_call: TRBJ1-6; d_call: TRBD1; clone_size: -
cdr3_aa: CASRGGTSYEQYF; cdr3_nt: TGTGCCAGCAGGGGGGGGACCTCCTACGAGCAGTACTTC; v_call: TRBV28; j_call: TRBJ2-7; d_call: TRBD2; clone_size: -
cdr3_aa: CASSPVGLNKQYF; cdr3_nt: TGTGCCAGCTCACCGGTTGGTCTAAATAAGCAGTACTTC; v_call: TRBV18; j_call: TRBJ2-7; d_call: -; clone_size: once
cdr3_aa: CASSPYQGESQETQYF; cdr3_nt: TGTGCCAGCAGTCCCTACCAGGGGGAATCCCAAGAGACCCAGTACTTC; v_call: TRBV28; j_call: TRBJ2-5; d_call: TRBD1; clone_size: -
cdr3_aa: CSAERWSGYTF; cdr3_nt: TGCAGTGCCGAGAGGTGGTCTGGCTACACCTTC; v_call: TRBV20-1; j_call: TRBJ1-2; d_call: -; clone_size: -
cdr3_aa: CSVREAGTTGELFF; cdr3_nt: TGCAGCGTCCGGGAAGCGGGTACCACCGGGGAGCTGTTTTTT; v_call: TRBV29-1; j_call: TRBJ2-2; d_call: -; clone_size: -
cdr3_aa: CASSLAGLAVPTTGEQYF; cdr3_nt: TGTGCCAGCAGCTTGGCAGGACTAGCGGTCCCCACGACGGGCGAGCAGTACTTC; v_call: TRBV5-4; j_call: TRBJ2-7; d_call: TRBD2; clone_size: -
cdr3_aa: CASSETGITDTQYF; cdr3_nt: TGCGCCAGCAGTGAAACAGGGATCACAGATACGCAGTATTTT; v_call: TRBV10-1; j_call: TRBJ2-3; d_call: -; clone_size: -
cdr3_aa: CASSPGQTNEQFF; cdr3_nt: TGTGCCAGCAGCCCCGGACAGACCAATGAGCAGTTCTTC; v_call: TRBV5-4; j_call: TRBJ2-1; d_call: -; clone_size: -